What follows are 15 T cell receptor beta chains derived from one specimen sequenced in a study of cytomegalovirus exposure and HLA in healthy donors (TCRdb year 2017). Library preparation was by the immunoSEQ multiplex PCR assay. For the multiplex PCR, a mixture combining 60 forward primers for TCR Vbeta segments and 13 reverse primers for TCR Jbeta segments was used. In its TCRdb copy, this immuneACCESS table keeps in-frame sequences only and misses some clones. Where compared with another copy, unresolved V genes explain less than half of these, and the others have no known cause. This sample gives about 120,000 clones in total; 80% of them show up just once. The top ten clones comprise roughly 2.5% of the sample. Sequenced input: PBMCs. The source of these receptors is a man aged 25-45 years in good health and CMV-seronegative.

This clone was counted only a few times. This chain links TRBV7-9 with TRBJ1-6; TRBD1 might be the D (5 bases). The CDR3 is 15 residues long. Trimming took 5 bases from V and 6 from J, leaving 14 bases between them. Looked up from germline, CDR1 is SEHNR and CDR2 is FQNEAQ (reference sequence). For the CDR3, the DNA is TGTGCCAGCAGCCACGGACCGGGGGTTAATTCACCCCTCCACTTT. Amino acid sequence: CASSHGPGVNSPLHF.

This clone was detected a few times. The same CDR3 is also encoded by other DNA sequences in this sample. The chain uses TRBV5-4 and TRBJ2-3; 11 positions agree with TRBD2. CDR3 size: 17 residues. Germline V lookup: CDR1 SGHNT, CDR2 YYREEE (reference sequence). Trimming took 0 bases from V and 2 from J; bases not matched to a gene: 5. CDR3 in DNA: TGTGCCAGCAGCTTGGGGGGGACTAGCGGCCTCACAGATACGCAGTATTTT. It specifies CASSLGGTSGLTDTQYF.

This chain connects TRBV7-2 to TRBJ2-5, with 8 bases that match TRBD1. The CDR3 has 15 residues. The V and J ends lost 1 base and 5 bases, in that order; junction bases with no gene match: 6. Germline V gene data show CDR1 as SGHTA and CDR2 as FQGNSA. Here the CDR3 DNA reads TGTGCCAGCAGCTTAGGCCAGGGGGCGTGGGAGACCCAGTACTTC. It yields the protein CASSLGQGAWETQYF. Combining the CDR3 with reference TRBV7-2 and TRBJ2-5 gives the whole variable domain GAGVSQSPSNKVTEKGKDVELRCDPISGHTALYWYRQSLGQGLEFLIYFQGNSAPDKSGLPSDRFSAERTGGSVSTLTIQRTQQEDSAVYLCASSLGQGAWETQYFGPGTRLLVL.

The J gene is TRBJ2-5, the V gene TRBV7-9; 7 bases are shared with TRBD2. The CDR3 sequence is 13 residues long. The germline V gene has CDR1 SEHNR and CDR2 FQNEAQ (reference sequence). Written as DNA, the CDR3 is TGTTCCTTTCAGCGGGGAGGACAAGAGACCCAGTACTTC. Protein: CSFQRGGQETQYF.

The chain has TRBV28 and TRBJ2-7; a possible D gene is TRBD1 (5 bases). CDR1 is MDHEN and CDR2 is SYDVKM in the germline V gene. This CDR3 region has 12 residues. The CDR3 sequence is CATMTEAYEQYF. CDR3 coding DNA: TGTGCAACGATGACAGAAGCCTACGAGCAGTACTTC.

This clone has only a few counts. The V call is TRBV10-1, the J call TRBJ1-4; 10 bases are shared with TRBD1. Germline trimming cut 3 bases from V and 6 bases from J; bases unmatched to any gene: 4. Looked up from germline, CDR1 is WNHNN and CDR2 is SYGVQD (reference sequence). The CDR3 runs to 15 residues. In DNA form, the CDR3 reads TGCGCCAGCAGTGATGGGGGGACAGGGGATGAAAAACTGTTTTTT. This encodes CASSDGGTGDEKLFF.

The V call is TRBV30, the J call TRBJ2-1, with TRBD2 identical over 14 bases. V lost 0 bases and J lost 9; bases outside the gene matches: 10. CDR3 length: 17 amino acids. CDR1 is GTSNPN, CDR2 SVGIG, per germline (reference sequence). CDR3 sequence (DNA): TGTGCCTGGAGTGTACGATTCGTTGGACTAGCGGGAGGTGAGCAGTTCTTC. Translating gives CAWSVRFVGLAGGEQFF. The whole variable domain, remainder taken from reference TRBV30 and TRBJ2-1, is SQTIHQWPATLVQPVGSPLSLECTVEGTSNPNLYWYRQAAGRGLQLLFYSVGIGQISSEVPQNLSASRPQDRQFILSSKKLLLSDSGFYLCAWSVRFVGLAGGEQFFGPGTRLTVL.

The chain links TRBV28 to TRBJ2-4; D is unresolved. Germline V lookup: CDR1 MDHEN, CDR2 SYDVKM. Trimming removed 7 bases at V and 0 bases at J, with 7 bases between. This CDR3 spans 13 amino acids. CDR3: CASNKRAKNIQYF. In DNA form, the CDR3 reads TGTGCCAGCAATAAGCGAGCCAAAAACATTCAGTACTTC.

This clone has only a few counts. The chain recombines TRBV5-1 with TRBJ2-1, with a tentative D call TRBD1 (6 bases). Trimming pared 4 bases from V and 2 bases from J, leaving 10 bases between. Germline V gene sequence: CDR1 SGHRS, CDR2 YFSETQ. The CDR3 runs 14 residues. CDR3 in DNA: TGCGCCAGCAGCCAGGGACAAACCTACAATGAGCAGTTCTTC. It codes for CASSQGQTYNEQFF.

The J gene is TRBJ1-2, the V gene TRBV30, with a possible D match to TRBD1 (5 bases). The CDR3 is made up of 11 amino acids. V dropped 8 bases and J dropped 5 bases, with 12 bases sitting between them. Germline V CDR1 and CDR2: GTSNPN, SVGIG (reference sequence). CDR3 residues: CAGQGGYGYTF. The CDR3 DNA sequence: TGTGCCGGCCAGGGTGGTTATGGCTACACCTTC.

This clone has just a few counts. The chain carries TRBV7-9 and TRBJ1-2; tentative D call: TRBD1 (6 bases). Germline CDR1 reads SEHNR; CDR2 reads FQNEAQ (reference sequence). Trimming left V 7 bases short and J 8 bases short, with 17 bases between. There are 13 residues in the CDR3. This CDR3 is CASTESGARGYTF. As DNA, the CDR3 is TGTGCCAGCACCGAATCAGGGGCTCGAGGCTACACCTTC.

The CDR3 sequence is CASSGPARGGNTIYF. CDR3 DNA sequence: TGTGCCAGCAGTGGACCCGCCCGGGGTGGAAACACCATATATTTT. V and J are TRBV25-1 and TRBJ1-3; D is ambiguous. This CDR3 comprises 15 residues. CDR1 is MGHDK, CDR2 SYGVNS, per germline. Trimming took 4 bases from V and 3 from J, leaving 13 bases between them. The full variable domain, in which reference TRBV25-1 and TRBJ1-3 provide the parts outside the CDR3, is EADIYQTPRYLVIGTGKKITLECSQTMGHDKMYWYQQDPGMELHLIHYSYGVNSTEKGDLSSESTVSRIRTEHFPLTLESARPSHTSQYLCASSGPARGGNTIYFGEGSWLTVV.

The chain combines TRBV27 with TRBJ2-7; weak D call: TRBD1 (6 bases). With 2 bases removed from V and 3 bases from J, the gap between germline ends came to 8 bases. Germline values: CDR1 MNHEY, CDR2 SMNVEV (reference sequence). This CDR3 has 13 amino acids. In DNA form, the CDR3 reads TGTGCCAGCAGTTTAACGGACAGCTACGAGCAGTACTTC. As protein: CASSLTDSYEQYF.

The chain carries TRBV28 and TRBJ1-5; 12 nucleotides agree with TRBD1. The CDR3 covers 15 residues. Germline values: CDR1 MDHEN, CDR2 SYDVKM. J lost 7 bases, V lost 6 bases, and 7 bases had no gene match. The CDR3 sequence is CASRGTGGLRQPQHF. The CDR3 nucleotides are TGTGCCAGCAGGGGGACAGGGGGCCTTCGACAGCCCCAGCATTTT.

This clone was seen more than once but under ten times. The chain uses TRBV5-1 and TRBJ2-2; D is uncertain. The germline gives CDR1 SGHRS, CDR2 YFSETQ. This CDR3 has 17 residues. Trimming left V 4 bases short and J 0 bases short, with 16 bases between. CDR3 loop: CASSPLAAVTNTGELFF. For the CDR3, the DNA is TGCGCCAGCAGCCCCCTCGCCGCGGTAACGAACACCGGGGAGCTGTTTTTT.